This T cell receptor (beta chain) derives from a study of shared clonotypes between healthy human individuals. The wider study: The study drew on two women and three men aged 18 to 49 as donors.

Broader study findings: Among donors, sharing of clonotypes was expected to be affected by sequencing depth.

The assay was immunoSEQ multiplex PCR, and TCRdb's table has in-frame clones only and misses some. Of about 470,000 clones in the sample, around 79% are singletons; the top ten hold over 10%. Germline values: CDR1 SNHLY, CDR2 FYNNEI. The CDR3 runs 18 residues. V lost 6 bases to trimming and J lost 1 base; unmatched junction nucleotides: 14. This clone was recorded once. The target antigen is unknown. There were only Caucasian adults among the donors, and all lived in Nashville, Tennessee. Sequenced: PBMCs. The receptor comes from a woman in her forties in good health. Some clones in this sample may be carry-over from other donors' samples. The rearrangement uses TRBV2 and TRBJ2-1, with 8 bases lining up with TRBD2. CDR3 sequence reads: CASRLTGGVYLSYNEQFF. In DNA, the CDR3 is TGTGCCAGCAGGCTAACGGGGGGGGTATACCTTTCCTACAATGAGCAGTTCTTC.